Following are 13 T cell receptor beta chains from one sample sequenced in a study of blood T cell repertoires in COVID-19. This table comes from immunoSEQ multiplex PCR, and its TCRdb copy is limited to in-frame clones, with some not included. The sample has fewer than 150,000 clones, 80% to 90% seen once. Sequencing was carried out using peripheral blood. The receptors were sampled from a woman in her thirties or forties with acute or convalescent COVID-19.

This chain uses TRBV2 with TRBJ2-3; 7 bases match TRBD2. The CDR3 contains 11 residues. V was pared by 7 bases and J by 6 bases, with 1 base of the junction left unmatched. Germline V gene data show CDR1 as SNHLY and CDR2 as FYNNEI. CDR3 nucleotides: TGTGCCAGCATGGGGGGGGATACGCAGTATTTT. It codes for CASMGGDTQYF.

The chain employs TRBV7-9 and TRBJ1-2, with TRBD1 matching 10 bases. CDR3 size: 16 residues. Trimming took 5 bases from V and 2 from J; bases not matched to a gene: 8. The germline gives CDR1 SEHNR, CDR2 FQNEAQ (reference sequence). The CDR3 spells CASSQTGGIGNYGYTF. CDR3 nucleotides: TGTGCCAGCAGCCAGACAGGGGGCATTGGGAACTATGGCTACACCTTC. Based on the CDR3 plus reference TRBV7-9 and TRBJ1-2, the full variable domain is DTGVSQNPRHKITKRGQNVTFRCDPISEHNRLYWYRQTLGQGPEFLTYFQNEAQLEKSRLLSDRFSAERPKGSFSTLEIQRTEQGDSAMYLCASSQTGGIGNYGYTFGSGTRLTVV.

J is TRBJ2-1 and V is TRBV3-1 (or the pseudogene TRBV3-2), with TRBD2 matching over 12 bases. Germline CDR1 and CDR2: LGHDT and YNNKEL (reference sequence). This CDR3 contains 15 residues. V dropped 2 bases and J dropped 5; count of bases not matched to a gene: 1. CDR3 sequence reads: CASSQRTSGDNEQFF. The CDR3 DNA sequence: TGTGCCAGCAGCCAAAGGACTAGCGGGGACAATGAGCAGTTCTTC.

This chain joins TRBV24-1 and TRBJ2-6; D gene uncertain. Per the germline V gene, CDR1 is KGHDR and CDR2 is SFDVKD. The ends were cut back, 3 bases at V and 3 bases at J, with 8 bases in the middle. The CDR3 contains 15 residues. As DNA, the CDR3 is TGTGCCACCAGTGATCCCCGGAGTGGGGCCAACGTCCTGACTTTC. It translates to CATSDPRSGANVLTF.

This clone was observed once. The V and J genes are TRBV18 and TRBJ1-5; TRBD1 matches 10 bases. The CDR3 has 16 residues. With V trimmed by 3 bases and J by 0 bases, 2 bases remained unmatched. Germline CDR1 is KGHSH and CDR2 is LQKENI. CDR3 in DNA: TGTGCCAGCTCACCCGGGACAGGGGCTAGCAATCAGCCCCAGCATTTT. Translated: CASSPGTGASNQPQHF.

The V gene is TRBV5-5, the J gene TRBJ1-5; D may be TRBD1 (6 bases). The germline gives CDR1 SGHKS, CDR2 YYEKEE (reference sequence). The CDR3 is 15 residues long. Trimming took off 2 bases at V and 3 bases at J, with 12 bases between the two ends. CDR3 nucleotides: TGTGCCAGCAGCTTTTTACAGGGAACCAATCAGCCCCAGCATTTT. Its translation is CASSFLQGTNQPQHF.

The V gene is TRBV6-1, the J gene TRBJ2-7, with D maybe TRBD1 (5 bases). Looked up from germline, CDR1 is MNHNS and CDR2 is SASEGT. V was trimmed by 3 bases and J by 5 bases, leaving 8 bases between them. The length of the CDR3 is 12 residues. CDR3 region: CASSDRVHEQYF. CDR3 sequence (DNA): TGTGCCAGCAGTGACAGGGTCCACGAGCAGTACTTC.

CDR3 sequence: CASSLPFGQGGKSPLHF. The CDR3 coding sequence is TGTGCCAGCAGTTTACCCTTTGGACAGGGGGGTAAGTCACCCCTCCACTTT. The chain carries TRBV28 and TRBJ1-6, with 10 bases identical to TRBD1. There are 17 residues in the CDR3. Trimming took 2 bases from V and 10 from J; bases not matched to a gene: 11. In germline, CDR1 is MDHEN, CDR2 SYDVKM.

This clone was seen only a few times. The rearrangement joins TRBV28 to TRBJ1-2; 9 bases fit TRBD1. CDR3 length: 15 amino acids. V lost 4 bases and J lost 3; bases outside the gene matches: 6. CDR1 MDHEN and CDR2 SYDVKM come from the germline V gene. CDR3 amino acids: CASSSIGQGYYGYTF. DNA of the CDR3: TGTGCCAGCAGTTCGATCGGACAGGGGTACTATGGCTACACCTTC.

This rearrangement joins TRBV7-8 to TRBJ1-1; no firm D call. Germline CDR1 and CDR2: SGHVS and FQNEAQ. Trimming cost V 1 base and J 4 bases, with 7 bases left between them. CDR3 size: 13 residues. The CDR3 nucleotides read TGTGCCAGCAGCTTAGATAGCCTCACTGAAGCTTTCTTT. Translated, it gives CASSLDSLTEAFF. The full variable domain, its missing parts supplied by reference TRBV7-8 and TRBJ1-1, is GAGVSQSPRYKVAKRGQDVALRCDPISGHVSLFWYQQALGQGPEFLTYFQNEAQLDKSGLPSDRFFAERPEGSVSTLKIQRTQQEDSAVYLCASSLDSLTEAFFGQGTRLTVV.

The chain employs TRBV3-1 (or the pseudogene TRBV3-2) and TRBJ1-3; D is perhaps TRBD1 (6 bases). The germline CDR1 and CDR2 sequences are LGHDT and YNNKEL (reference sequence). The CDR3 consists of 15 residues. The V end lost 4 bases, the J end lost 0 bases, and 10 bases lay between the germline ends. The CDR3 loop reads CASSLTGFSGNTIYF. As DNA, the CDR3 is TGTGCCAGCAGCCTCACAGGGTTCTCTGGAAACACCATATATTTT.

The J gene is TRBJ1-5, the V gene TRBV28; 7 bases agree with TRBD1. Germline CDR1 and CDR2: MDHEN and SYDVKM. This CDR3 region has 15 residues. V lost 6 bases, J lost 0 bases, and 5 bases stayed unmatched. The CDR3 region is CASSQGVYSNQPQHF. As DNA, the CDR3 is TGTGCCAGCAGCCAGGGGGTATATAGCAATCAGCCCCAGCATTTT.

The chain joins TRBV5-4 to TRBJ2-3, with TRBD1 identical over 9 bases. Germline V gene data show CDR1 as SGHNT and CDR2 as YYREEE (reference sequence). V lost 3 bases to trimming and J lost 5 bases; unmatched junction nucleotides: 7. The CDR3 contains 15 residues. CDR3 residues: CASSWGQGLGDTQYF. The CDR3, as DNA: TGTGCCAGCAGCTGGGGACAGGGCTTGGGAGATACGCAGTATTTT.